A single T cell receptor (beta chain) is shown here with its context. There are a few counts of this clone. The antigen it binds to is not known. It has no much larger one-base neighbor in the sample; base qualities were not kept. In the prospective study, participants were roughly 18 to 100 years old, resided in 24 geographic areas of the United States, and were enrolled through a virtual design. To assign participants to cohorts, the prospective study relied on clinical history that participants themselves reported in a screening survey and a study questionnaire. In the prospective study, whole blood, serum and a nasopharyngeal or oropharyngeal swab were collected from each participant by mobile phlebotomists. Additional blood draws and questionnaires over an approximately 2-month period could optionally be provided by prospective study participants. Before DNA extraction, blood samples from the prospective study were shipped at room temperature or frozen.

CDR1 and CDR2 were assigned from the germline V gene as SGDLS and YYNGEE. The CDR3 runs 14 residues from the cysteine to the phenylalanine. Only the CDR3 portion is preserved as DNA: 42 bases, with reading frame beginning at the first base. Deletion took 0 bases off V and 10 bases off J, with a span of 14 bases between the germline ends. The data derive from a study of blood T cell repertoires in COVID-19 (dated by TCRdb to 2018 to 2021). Study-level background: The collaborator samples originated in the United States, Italy and Spain and spanned the acute and convalescent phases of COVID-19. Sample metadata almost always included a de-identified subject ID, COVID-19 status, age in years and sex. Deeply sampled blood TCRbeta repertoires from subjects exposed to, actively infected with, or recovered from COVID-19 were included in the dataset. The repertoires were made available in a free public database intended to serve as a resource for research on the immune response to SARS-CoV-2. Where available, HLA class I and class II types were taken from metadata supplied by the sample provider and were not determined by assay-based typing. Samples were obtained from the ongoing ImmuneRACE study (first 160 participants) and from over a thousand subjects provided by 6 global collaborators. The prospective study material was composed of cDNA or gDNA derived from T cells, B-cell-depleted T cells, or PBMCs. Overall results and qualifications from the work: The quantity of clinical and demographic metadata differed by source and by participant and was supplied without curation.

The immunoSEQ Assay, a bias-controlled multiplex PCR, was used to amplify TCRbeta CDR3 regions from genomic DNA. The authors' pipeline ran thus. Nucleated cell counts per sample were estimated from amplification of reference gene primers within the assay. To quantify the absolute abundance of each unique TCRbeta CDR3 rearrangement, sequence reads were collapsed and filtered. For each sample, productive Simpson clonality was calculated by taking the square root of Simpson's diversity index across productive rearrangements. TCRdb mirrors the immuneACCESS table, restricted to in-frame sequences. Some clones are absent from its copies; in checked studies, under half trace to an unresolved V gene, and the reason for the others is unknown. V and J calls and clone size come straight from that table; D and trimming were deduced from the DNA. This sample has about 210,000 clones in its table, and around 84% of those were observed once. Roughly 4.5% of the sample is held by the ten biggest clonotypes.

Sequencing used PBMCs or T cells enriched from blood (not recorded which). The sequence was obtained from a man younger than 40 with acute COVID-19. The chain couples TRBV9 to TRBJ2-1; no confident D gene assignment can be made. The CDR3 here reads CASSVGGNPKEQFF. The base sequence is TGTGCCAGCAGCGTAGGAGGCAACCCAAAGGAGCAGTTCTTC.